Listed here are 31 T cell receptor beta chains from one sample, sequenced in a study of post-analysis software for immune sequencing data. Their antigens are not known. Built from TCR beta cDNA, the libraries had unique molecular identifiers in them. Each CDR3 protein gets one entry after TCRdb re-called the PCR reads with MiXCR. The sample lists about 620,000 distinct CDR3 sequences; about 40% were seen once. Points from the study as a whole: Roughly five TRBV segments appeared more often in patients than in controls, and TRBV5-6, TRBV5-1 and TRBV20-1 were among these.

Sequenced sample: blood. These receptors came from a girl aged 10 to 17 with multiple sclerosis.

The CDR3 loop reads CASSPQQGLSTYEQYF. DNA for the CDR3: TGTGCCAGCTCACCCCAACAGGGCCTATCCACCTACGAGCAGTACTTC. The chain is built from TRBV18 and TRBJ2-7; a weak D match, TRBD1 (6 bases). V lost 3 bases and J lost 2, with 17 bases in between. Germline assignment: CDR1 KGHSH and CDR2 LQKENI. The CDR3 totals 16 residues.

CDR3 protein: CASSFLVDTQYF. The CDR3 bases are TGTGCCAGCAGCTTCCTAGTAGATACGCAGTATTTT. The gene calls are TRBV11-3 and TRBJ2-3; D unresolved. The germline V gene encodes CDR1 SGHNT and CDR2 YENEEA. The germline V and J ends were trimmed by 3 bases and 5 bases, with 6 bases remaining between them. The CDR3 is 12 residues long.

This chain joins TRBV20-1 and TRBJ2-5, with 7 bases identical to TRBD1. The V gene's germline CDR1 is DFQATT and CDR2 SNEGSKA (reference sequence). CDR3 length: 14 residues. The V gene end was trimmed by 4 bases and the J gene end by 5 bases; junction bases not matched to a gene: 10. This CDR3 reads CSATRVQGVETQYF. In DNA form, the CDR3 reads TGCAGTGCTACCCGGGTTCAGGGGGTCGAGACCCAGTACTTC.

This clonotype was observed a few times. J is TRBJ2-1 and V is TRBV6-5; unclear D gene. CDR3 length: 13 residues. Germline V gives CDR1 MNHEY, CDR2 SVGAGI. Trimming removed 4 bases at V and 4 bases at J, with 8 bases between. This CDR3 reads CASSWGRYNEQFF. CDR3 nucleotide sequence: TGTGCCAGCAGTTGGGGTCGGTACAATGAGCAGTTCTTC.

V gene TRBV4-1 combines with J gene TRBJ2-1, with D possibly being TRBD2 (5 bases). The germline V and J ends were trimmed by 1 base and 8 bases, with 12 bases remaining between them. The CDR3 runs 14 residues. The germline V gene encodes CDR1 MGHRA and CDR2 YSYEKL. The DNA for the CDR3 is TGCGCCAGCAGCCAAGTTGGGAGTAGGGATGAGCAGTTCTTC. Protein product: CASSQVGSRDEQFF.

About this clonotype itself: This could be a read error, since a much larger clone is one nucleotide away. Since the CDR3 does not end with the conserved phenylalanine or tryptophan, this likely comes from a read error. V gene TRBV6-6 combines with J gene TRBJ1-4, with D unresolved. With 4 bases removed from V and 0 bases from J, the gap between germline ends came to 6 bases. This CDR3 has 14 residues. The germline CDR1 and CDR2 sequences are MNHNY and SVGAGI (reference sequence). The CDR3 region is CASSSHATNEKLFL. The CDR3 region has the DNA TGTGCCAGCAGTTCTCACGCAACTAATGAAAAACTGTTTTTG.

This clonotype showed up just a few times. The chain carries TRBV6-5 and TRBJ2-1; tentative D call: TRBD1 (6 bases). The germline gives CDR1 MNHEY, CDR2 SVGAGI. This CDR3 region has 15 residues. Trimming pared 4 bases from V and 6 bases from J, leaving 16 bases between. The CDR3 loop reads CASSSSRGRPNEQFF. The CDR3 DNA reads TGTGCCAGCAGTTCCTCCAGGGGCCGTCCCAATGAGCAGTTCTTC.

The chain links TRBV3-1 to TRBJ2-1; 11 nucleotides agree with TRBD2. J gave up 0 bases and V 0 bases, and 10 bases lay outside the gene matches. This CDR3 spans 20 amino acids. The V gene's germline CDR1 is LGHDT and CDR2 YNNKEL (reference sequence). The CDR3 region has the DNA TGTGCCAGCAGCCAAGATCTGGCTAGCGGGGGGCCTTACTCCTACAATGAGCAGTTCTTC. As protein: CASSQDLASGGPYSYNEQFF.

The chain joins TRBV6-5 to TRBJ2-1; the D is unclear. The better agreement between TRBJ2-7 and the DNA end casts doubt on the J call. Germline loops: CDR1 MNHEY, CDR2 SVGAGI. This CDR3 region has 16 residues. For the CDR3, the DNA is TGTGCCAGCAGTTACTCGGCGCATAGCTCCTACAATGAGCAGTACTTC. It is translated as CASSYSAHSSYNEQYF.

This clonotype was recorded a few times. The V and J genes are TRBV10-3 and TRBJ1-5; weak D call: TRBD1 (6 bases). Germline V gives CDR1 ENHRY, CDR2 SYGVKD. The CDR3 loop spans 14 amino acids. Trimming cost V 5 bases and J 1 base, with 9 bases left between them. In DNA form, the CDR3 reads TGTGCCATCAGTCGGGACATCAGCAATCAGCCCCAGCATTTT. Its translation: CAISRDISNQPQHF.

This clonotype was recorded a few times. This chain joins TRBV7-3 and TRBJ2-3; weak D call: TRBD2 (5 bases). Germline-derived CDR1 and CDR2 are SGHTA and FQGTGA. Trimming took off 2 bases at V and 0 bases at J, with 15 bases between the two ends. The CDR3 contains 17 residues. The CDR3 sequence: CASSLDGAEYSTDTQYF. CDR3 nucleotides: TGTGCCAGCAGCTTAGATGGAGCGGAGTATAGCACAGATACGCAGTATTTT.

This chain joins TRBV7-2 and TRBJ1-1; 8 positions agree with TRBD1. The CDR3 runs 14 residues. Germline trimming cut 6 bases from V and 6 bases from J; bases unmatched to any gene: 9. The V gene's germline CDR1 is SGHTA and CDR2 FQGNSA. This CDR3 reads CASRRPGTGSEAFF. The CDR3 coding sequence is TGTGCCAGCAGGCGGCCCGGGACAGGTTCTGAAGCTTTCTTT. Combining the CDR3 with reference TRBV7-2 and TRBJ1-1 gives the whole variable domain GAGVSQSPSNKVTEKGKDVELRCDPISGHTALYWYRQSLGQGLEFLIYFQGNSAPDKSGLPSDRFSAERTGGSVSTLTIQRTQQEDSAVYLCASRRPGTGSEAFFGQGTRLTVV.

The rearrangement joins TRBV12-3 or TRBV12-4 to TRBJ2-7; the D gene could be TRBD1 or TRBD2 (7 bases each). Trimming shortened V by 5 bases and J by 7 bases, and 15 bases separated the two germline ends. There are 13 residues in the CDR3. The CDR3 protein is CASSQGEGGEQYF. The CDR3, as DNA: TGTGCCAGCAGTCAGGGGGAGGGCGGTGAGCAGTACTTC.

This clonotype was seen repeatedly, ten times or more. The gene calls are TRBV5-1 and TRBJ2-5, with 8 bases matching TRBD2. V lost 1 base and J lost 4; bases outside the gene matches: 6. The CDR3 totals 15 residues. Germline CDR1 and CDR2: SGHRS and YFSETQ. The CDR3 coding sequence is TGCGCCAGCAGCTTGTCGTTAGCGGGATCAGAGACCCAGTACTTC. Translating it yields CASSLSLAGSETQYF. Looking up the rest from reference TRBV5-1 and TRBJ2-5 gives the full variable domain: KAGVTQTPRYLIKTRGQQVTLSCSPISGHRSVSWYQQTPGQGLQFLFEYFSETQRNKGNFPGRFSGRQFSNSRSEMNVSTLELGDSALYLCASSLSLAGSETQYFGPGTRLLVL.

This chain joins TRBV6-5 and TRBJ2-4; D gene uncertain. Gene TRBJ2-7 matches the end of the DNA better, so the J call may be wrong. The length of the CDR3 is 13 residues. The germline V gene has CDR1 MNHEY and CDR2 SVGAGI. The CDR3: CASRGLSSGEQYF. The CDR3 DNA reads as TGTGCCAGCAGGGGGTTGTCCTCGGGCGAGCAGTACTTC.

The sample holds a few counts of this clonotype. CDR3 amino acids: CAISDKGSNTEAFF. The DNA of the CDR3 is TGTGCCATCAGTGATAAGGGGAGTAACACTGAAGCTTTCTTT. The rearrangement uses TRBV10-3 and TRBJ1-1; TRBD1 might be the D (5 bases). Germline loops: CDR1 ENHRY, CDR2 SYGVKD. This CDR3 has 14 amino acids. V was pared by 3 bases and J by 2 bases, with 10 bases between.

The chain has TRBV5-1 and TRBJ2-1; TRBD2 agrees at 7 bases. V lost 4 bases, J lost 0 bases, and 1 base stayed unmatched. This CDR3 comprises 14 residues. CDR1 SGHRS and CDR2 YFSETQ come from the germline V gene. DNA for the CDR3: TGCGCCAGCAGCCGGGACTACTCCTACAATGAGCAGTTCTTC. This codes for CASSRDYSYNEQFF.

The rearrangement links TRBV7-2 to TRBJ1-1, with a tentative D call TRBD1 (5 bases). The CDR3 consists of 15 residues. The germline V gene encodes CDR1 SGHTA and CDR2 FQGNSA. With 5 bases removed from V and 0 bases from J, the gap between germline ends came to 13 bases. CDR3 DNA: TGTGCCAGCAGCCCCCTCCAGGGAATGAACACTGAAGCTTTCTTT. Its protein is CASSPLQGMNTEAFF.

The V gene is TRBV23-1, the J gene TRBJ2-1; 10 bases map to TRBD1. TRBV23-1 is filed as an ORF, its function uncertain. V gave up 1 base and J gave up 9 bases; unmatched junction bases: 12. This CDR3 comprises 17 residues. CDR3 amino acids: CASSQFEPGQGIREQFF. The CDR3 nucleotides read TGCGCCAGCAGTCAATTCGAACCGGGACAGGGGATTCGTGAGCAGTTCTTC.

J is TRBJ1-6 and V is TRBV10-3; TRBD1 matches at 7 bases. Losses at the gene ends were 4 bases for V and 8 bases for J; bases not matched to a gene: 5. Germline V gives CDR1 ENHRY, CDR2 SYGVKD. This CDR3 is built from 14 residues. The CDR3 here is CAISVGQADSPLHF. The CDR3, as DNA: TGTGCCATCAGTGTAGGACAGGCGGATTCACCCCTCCACTTT.

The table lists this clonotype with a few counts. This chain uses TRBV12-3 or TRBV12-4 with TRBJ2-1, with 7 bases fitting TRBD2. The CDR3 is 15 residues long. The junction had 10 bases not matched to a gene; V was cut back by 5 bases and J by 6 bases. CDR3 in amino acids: CASSPLAATSNEQFF. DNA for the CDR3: TGTGCCAGCAGTCCTCTAGCGGCTACCTCCAATGAGCAGTTCTTC.

The DNA for the CDR3 is TGTGCTAGTGGTTCCCCGTTAGGGACAGGGGGTAGAGGCTACACCTTC. Encoded protein: CASGSPLGTGGRGYTF. This sequence joins TRBV12-5 and TRBJ1-2; 11 bases fit TRBD1. The CDR3 spans 16 residues. CDR1 LGHNT and CDR2 FRNRAP come from the germline V gene. Trimming removed 4 bases from V and 8 bases from J; junction bases left unmatched: 12.

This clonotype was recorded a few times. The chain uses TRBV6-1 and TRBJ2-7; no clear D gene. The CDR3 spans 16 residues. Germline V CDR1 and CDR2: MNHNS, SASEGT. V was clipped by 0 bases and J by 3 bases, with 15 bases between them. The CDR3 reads CASSEAERLEIYEQYF. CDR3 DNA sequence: TGTGCCAGCAGTGAAGCCGAAAGACTTGAAATCTACGAGCAGTACTTC.

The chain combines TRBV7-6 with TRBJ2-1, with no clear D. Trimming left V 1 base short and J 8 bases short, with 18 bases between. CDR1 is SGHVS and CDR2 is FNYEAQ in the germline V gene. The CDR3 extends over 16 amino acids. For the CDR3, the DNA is TGTGCCAGCAGCTTAGTGGTAGGGAACACAAGGCATGAGCAGTTCTTC. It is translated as CASSLVVGNTRHEQFF.

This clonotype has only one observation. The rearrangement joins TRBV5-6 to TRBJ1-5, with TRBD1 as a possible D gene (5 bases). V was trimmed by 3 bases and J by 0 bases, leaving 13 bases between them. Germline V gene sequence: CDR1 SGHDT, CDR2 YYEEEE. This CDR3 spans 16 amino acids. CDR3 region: CASSWGRTPSNQPQHF. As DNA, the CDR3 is TGTGCCAGCAGCTGGGGGAGGACACCTAGCAATCAGCCCCAGCATTTT.

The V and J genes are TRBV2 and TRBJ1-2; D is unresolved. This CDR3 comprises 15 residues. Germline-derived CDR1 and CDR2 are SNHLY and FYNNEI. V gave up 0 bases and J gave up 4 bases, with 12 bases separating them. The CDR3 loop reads CASSEAPRHLYGYTF. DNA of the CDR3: TGTGCCAGCAGTGAAGCGCCTAGACACCTCTATGGCTACACCTTC.

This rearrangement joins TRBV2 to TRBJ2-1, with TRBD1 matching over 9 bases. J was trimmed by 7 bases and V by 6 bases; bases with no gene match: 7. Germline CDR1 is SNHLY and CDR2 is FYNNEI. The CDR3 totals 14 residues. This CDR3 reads CASRTDRGRNEQFF. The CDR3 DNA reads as TGTGCCAGCAGAACCGACAGGGGGAGGAATGAGCAGTTCTTC.

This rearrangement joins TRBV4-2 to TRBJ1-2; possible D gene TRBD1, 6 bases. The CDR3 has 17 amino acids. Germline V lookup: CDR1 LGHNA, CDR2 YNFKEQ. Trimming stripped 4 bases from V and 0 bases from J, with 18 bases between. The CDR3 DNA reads TGTGCCAGCAGCCTCTTCCGGGACACCGCTTCTAACTATGGCTACACCTTC. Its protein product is CASSLFRDTASNYGYTF.

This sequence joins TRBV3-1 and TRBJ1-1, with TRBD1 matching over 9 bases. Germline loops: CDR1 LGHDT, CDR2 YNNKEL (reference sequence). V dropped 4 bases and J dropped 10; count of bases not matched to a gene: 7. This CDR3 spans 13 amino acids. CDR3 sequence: CASSRGQGGGAFF. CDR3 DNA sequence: TGTGCCAGCAGCCGGGGACAGGGAGGAGGAGCTTTCTTT.

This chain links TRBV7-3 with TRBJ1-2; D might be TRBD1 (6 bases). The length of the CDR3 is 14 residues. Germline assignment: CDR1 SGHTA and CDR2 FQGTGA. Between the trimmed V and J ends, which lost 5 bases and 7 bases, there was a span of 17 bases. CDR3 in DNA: TGTGCCAGCAGCACCGCTGGGGGGGGCTCTGGCTACACCTTC. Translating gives CASSTAGGGSGYTF. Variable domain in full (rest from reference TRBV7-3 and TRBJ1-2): GAGVSQTPSNKVTEKGKYVELRCDPISGHTALYWYRQSLGQGPEFLIYFQGTGAADDSGLPNDRFFAVRPEGSVSTLKIQRTERGDSAVYLCASSTAGGGSGYTFGSGTRLTVV.

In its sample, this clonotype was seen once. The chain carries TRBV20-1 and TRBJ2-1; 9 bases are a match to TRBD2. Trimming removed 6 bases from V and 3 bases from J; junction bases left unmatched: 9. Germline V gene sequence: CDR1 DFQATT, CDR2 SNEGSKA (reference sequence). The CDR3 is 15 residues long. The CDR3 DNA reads TGCAGTGCACCGGCGGGGGGGGAGTACTACAATGAGCAGTTCTTC. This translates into CSAPAGGEYYNEQFF.